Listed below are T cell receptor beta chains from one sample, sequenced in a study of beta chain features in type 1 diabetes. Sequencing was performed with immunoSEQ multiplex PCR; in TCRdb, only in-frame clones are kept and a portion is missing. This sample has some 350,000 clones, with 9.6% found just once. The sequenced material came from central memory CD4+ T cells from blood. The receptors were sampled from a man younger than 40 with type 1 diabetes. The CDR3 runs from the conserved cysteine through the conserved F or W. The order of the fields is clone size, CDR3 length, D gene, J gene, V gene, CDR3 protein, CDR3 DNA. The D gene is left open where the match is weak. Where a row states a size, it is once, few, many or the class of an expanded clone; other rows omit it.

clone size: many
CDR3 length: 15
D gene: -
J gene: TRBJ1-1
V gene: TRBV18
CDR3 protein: CASSPPSRGRTEAFF
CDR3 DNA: TGTGCCAGCTCACCTCCGTCGCGGGGTCGCACTGAAGCTTTCTTT

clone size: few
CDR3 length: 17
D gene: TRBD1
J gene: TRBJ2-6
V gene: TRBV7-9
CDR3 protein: CASSQGDSFSGANVLTF
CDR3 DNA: TGTGCCAGCAGCCAAGGGGACAGCTTCTCTGGGGCCAACGTCCTGACTTTC

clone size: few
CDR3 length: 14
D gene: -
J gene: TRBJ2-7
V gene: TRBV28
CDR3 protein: CASSGRPGGYEQYF
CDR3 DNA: TGTGCCAGCAGTGGGCGGCCTGGGGGCTACGAGCAGTACTTC

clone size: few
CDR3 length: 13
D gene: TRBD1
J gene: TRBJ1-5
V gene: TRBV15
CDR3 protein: CATSGDRHQPQHF
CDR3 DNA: TGTGCCACCAGCGGGGACAGACATCAGCCCCAGCATTTT

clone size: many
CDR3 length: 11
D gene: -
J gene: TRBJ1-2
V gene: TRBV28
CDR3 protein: CASRDFGGYTF
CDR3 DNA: TGTGCCAGCAGGGATTTCGGGGGCTACACCTTC

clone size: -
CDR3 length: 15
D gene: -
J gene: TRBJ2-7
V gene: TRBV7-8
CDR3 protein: CASSPVFGLSYEQYF
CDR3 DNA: TGTGCCAGCAGCCCGGTGTTCGGTTTATCCTACGAGCAGTACTTC

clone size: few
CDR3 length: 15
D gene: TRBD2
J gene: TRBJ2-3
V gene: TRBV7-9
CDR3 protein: CASSLGLADTDTQYF
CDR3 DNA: TGTGCCAGCAGCTTAGGACTAGCGGACACAGATACGCAGTATTTT

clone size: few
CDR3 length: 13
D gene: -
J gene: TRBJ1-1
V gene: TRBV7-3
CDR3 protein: CASSLAEDTEAFF
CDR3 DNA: TGTGCCAGCAGCTTAGCGGAGGACACTGAAGCTTTCTTT

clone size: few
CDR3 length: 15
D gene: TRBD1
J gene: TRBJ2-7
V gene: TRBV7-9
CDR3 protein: CASSPQTGIEYEQYF
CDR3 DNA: TGTGCCAGCAGCCCTCAGACAGGGATCGAGTACGAGCAGTACTTC

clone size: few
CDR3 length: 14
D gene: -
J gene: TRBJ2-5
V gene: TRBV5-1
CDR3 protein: CASSILGTQETQYF
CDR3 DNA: TGCGCCAGCAGCATCCTCGGGACCCAAGAGACCCAGTACTTC

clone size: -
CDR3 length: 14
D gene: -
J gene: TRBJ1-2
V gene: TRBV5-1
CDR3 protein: CASSLGQNFYGYTF
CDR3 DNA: TGCGCCAGCAGCTTGGGACAGAACTTCTATGGCTACACCTTC

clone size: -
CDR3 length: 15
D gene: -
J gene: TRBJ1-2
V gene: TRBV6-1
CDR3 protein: CASSEAWQGMYGYTF
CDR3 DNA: TGTGCCAGCAGTGAAGCGTGGCAGGGAATGTATGGCTACACCTTC

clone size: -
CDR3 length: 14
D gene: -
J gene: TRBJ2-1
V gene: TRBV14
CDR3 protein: CASGVIGVRNEQFF
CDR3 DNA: TGTGCCAGCGGCGTGATAGGGGTAAGGAATGAGCAGTTCTTC

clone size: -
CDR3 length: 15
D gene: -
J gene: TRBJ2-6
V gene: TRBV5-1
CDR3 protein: CASSLVQPGANVLTF
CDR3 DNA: TGCGCCAGCAGTTTGGTACAGCCTGGGGCCAACGTCCTGACTTTC

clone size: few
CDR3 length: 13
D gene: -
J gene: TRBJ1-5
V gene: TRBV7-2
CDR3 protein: CASSLGLNQPQHF
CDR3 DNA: TGTGCCAGCAGCTTAGGTCTTAATCAGCCCCAGCATTTT

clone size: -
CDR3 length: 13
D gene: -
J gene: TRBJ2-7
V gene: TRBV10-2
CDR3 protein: CASMGPSSYEQYF
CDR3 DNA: TGCGCCAGCATGGGACCGAGCTCCTACGAGCAGTACTTC

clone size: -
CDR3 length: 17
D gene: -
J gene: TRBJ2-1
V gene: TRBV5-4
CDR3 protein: CASSLGGQLSSYNEQFF
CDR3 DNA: TGTGCCAGCAGCCTGGGGGGACAGTTGAGCTCCTACAATGAGCAGTTCTTC

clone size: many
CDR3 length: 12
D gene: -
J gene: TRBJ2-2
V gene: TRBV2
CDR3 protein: CASSLLTGELFF
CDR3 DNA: TGTGCCAGCAGCCTTCTCACCGGGGAGCTGTTTTTT

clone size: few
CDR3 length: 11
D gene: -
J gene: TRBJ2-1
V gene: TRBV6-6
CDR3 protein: CASSLGDEQFF
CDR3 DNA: TGTGCCAGCAGTTTAGGAGATGAGCAGTTCTTC

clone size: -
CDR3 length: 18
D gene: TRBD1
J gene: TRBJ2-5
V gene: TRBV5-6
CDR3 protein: CASSLMQGALSFPETQYF
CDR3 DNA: TGTGCCAGCAGCTTGATGCAGGGGGCGCTTAGCTTCCCGGAGACCCAGTACTTC

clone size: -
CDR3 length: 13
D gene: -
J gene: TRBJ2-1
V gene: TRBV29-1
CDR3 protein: CSVEERARDEQFF
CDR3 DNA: TGCAGCGTTGAAGAGCGGGCTAGGGATGAGCAGTTCTTC

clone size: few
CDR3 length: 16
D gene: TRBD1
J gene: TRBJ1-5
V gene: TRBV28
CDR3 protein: CASSPPTGGGNQPQHF
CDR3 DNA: TGTGCCAGCAGTCCACCGACAGGGGGCGGCAATCAGCCCCAGCATTTT

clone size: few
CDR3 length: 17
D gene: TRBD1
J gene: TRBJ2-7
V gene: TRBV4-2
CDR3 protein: CASSQDLGTGRSMGQYF
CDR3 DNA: TGTGCCAGCAGCCAAGATCTCGGGACAGGCCGTTCTATGGGGCAGTACTTC

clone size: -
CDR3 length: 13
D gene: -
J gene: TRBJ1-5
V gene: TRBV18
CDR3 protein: CASSPLADQPQHF
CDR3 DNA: TGTGCCAGCTCACCACTAGCCGATCAGCCCCAGCATTTT

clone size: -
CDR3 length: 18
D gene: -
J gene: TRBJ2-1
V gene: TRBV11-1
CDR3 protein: CASSSPTSSGRSYNEQFF
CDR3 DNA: TGTGCCAGCAGCTCCCCTACGTCTTCGGGACGCTCCTACAATGAGCAGTTCTTC

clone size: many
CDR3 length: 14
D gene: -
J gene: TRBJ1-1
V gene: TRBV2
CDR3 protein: CASNPTGWGTEAFF
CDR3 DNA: TGTGCCAGCAACCCGACAGGCTGGGGGACTGAAGCTTTCTTT

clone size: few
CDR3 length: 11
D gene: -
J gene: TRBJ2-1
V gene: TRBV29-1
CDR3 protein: CSALRANEQFF
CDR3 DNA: TGCAGCGCCCTCAGGGCCAATGAGCAGTTCTTC

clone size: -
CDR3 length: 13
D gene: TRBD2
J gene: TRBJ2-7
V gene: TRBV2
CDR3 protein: CASNDRRTSGRYF
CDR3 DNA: TGTGCCAGCAATGACCGACGGACTAGCGGGCGATACTTC

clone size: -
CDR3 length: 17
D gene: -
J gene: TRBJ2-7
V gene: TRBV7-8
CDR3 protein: CASSLVSSGSAAYEQYF
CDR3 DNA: TGTGCCAGCAGCTTAGTTTCATCTGGCTCAGCCGCCTACGAGCAGTACTTC

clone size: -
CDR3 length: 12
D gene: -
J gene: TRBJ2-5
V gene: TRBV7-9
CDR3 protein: CASSLVRETQYF
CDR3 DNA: TGTGCCAGCAGCTTAGTTCGTGAGACCCAGTACTTC

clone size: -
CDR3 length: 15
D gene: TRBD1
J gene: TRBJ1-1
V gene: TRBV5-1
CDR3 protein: CASSTGTGPNTEAFF
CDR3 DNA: TGCGCCAGCAGCACGGGGACAGGGCCGAACACTGAAGCTTTCTTT

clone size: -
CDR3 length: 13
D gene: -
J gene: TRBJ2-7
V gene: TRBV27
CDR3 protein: CASSLGGFYEQYF
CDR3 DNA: TGTGCCAGCAGTTTAGGCGGCTTCTACGAGCAGTACTTC

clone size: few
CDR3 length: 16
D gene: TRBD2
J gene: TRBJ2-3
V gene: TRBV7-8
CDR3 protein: CASSSTSGRRADTQYF
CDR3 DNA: TGTGCCAGCAGCTCGACTAGCGGGAGGAGGGCAGATACGCAGTATTTT

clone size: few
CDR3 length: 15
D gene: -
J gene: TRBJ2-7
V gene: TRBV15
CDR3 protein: CATSREQDPGGEQYF
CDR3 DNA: TGTGCCACCAGCAGAGAGCAGGACCCCGGTGGAGAGCAGTACTTC

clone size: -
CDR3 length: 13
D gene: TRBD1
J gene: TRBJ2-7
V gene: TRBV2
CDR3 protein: CASCRDRVSEQYF
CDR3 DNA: TGTGCCAGCTGCCGGGACAGGGTTAGTGAGCAGTACTTC

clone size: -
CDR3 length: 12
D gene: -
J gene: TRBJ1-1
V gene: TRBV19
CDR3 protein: CASTWSSTEAFF
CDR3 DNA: TGTGCCAGTACTTGGTCTTCCACTGAAGCTTTCTTT

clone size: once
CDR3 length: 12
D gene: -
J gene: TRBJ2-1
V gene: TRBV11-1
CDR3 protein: CASSRQQHEQFF
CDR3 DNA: TGTGCCAGCAGCCGCCAACAACATGAGCAGTTCTTC

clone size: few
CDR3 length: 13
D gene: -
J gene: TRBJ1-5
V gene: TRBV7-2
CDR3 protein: CASSLDEVGRRHF
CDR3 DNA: TGTGCCAGCAGCCTGGATGAGGTGGGGCGCAGGCATTTT

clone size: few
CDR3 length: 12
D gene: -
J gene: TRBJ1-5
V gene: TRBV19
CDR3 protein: CASSIELGPQHF
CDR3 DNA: TGTGCCAGTAGTATAGAGCTCGGGCCCCAGCATTTT

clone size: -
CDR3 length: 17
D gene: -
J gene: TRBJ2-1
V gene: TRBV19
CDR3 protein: CASKSGAGPTSYNEQFF
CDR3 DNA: TGTGCCAGTAAGTCCGGCGCGGGACCGACCTCCTACAATGAGCAGTTCTTC

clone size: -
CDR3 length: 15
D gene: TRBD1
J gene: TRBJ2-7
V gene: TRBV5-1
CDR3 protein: CASSNPGQGAYEQYF
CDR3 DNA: TGCGCCAGCAGTAACCCGGGACAGGGAGCCTACGAGCAGTACTTC

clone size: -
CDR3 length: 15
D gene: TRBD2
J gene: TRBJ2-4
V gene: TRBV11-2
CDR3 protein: CASSSGTSGKNIQYF
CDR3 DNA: TGTGCCAGCAGTTCCGGGACTAGCGGCAAAAACATTCAGTACTTC

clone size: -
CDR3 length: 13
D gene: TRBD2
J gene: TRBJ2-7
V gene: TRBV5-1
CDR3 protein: CASSTVAGEEQYF
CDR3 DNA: TGCGCCAGCAGCACCGTAGCGGGAGAGGAGCAGTACTTC

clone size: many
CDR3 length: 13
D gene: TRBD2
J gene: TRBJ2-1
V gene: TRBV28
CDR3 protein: CASRSGGGDEQFF
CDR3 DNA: TGTGCCAGCAGGTCGGGGGGAGGCGATGAGCAGTTCTTC

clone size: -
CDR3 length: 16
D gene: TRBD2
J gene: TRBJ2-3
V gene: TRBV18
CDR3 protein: CASSSRTSGRGDTQYF
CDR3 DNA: TGTGCCAGCTCATCGCGGACTAGCGGGAGAGGGGATACGCAGTATTTT

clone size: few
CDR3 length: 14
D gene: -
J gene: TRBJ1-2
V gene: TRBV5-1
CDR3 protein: CASSSSGQTYGYTF
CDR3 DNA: TGCGCCAGCAGCAGCTCCGGACAGACCTATGGCTACACCTTC